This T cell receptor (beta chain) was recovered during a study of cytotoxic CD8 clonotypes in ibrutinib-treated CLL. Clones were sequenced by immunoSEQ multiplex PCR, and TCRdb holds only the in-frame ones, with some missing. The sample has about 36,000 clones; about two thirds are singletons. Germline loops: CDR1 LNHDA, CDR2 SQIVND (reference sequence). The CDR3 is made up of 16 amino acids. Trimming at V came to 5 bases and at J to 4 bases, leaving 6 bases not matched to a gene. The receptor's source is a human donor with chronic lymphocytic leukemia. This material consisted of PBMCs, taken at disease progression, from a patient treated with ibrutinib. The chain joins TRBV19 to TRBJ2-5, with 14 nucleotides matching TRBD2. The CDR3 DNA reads TGTGCCAGTAGTCAAGGACTAGCGGGGGGCTCAGAGACCCAGTACTTC. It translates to CASSQGLAGGSETQYF.